This is a list of T cell receptor beta chains from one sample in a study of identical twins. Each CDR3 protein is one row after TCRdb ran MiXCR on the 5' RACE reads. The sample carries approximately 600,000 distinct CDR3 sequences, roughly 6.6% recorded once. These records were also assigned to another study, of yellow fever vaccine responses in identical twins.

The sample comprised PBMCs. The origin of the receptors is a woman aged 18 to 35 in good health. CDR3s include the opening cysteine and the closing phenylalanine or tryptophan. A D gene is named only where the DNA matches it firmly. Clone size, where shown, is once, few, many, or a class for clones that have expanded.

clone size	V gene	J gene	D gene	CDR3 DNA	CDR3 protein
few	TRBV11-3	TRBJ1-6	-	TGTGCCAGCAGCCCCATTTGGGGTCGTAATTCACCCCTCCACTTT	CASSPIWGRNSPLHF
few	TRBV3-1	TRBJ2-1	-	TGTGCCAGCAGCCTCCACCAGGGTAATGAGCAGTTCTTC	CASSLHQGNEQFF
many	TRBV2	TRBJ2-1	-	TGTGCCAGCAGTGGGGTCCGTTCGAGGGATGAGCAGTTCTTC	CASSGVRSRDEQFF
-	TRBV18	TRBJ2-1	TRBD1	TGTGCCAGCTCTACTAGAGCAGGGGGCGAGGAGCAGTTCTTC	CASSTRAGGEEQFF
few	TRBV7-2	TRBJ2-2	-	TGTGCCAGCAGCTTACGGGGATCGAACACCGGGGAGCTGTTTTTT	CASSLRGSNTGELFF
few	TRBV20-1	TRBJ1-5	-	TGCAGTGCTAGAGACCTCACAGGGATGGGGCAGCCCCAGCATTTT	CSARDLTGMGQPQHF
few	TRBV7-8	TRBJ2-1	TRBD2	TGTGCCAGCAACCCCTTTCGGACCGGGACTAGCGGTTACAATGAGCAGTTCTTC	CASNPFRTGTSGYNEQFF
few	TRBV6-1	TRBJ2-1	-	TGTGCCAGCAGTGGACCGGAGAGCTCCTACAATGAGCAGTTCTTC	CASSGPESSYNEQFF
few	TRBV7-6	TRBJ2-5	TRBD1	TGTGCCAGCAGCTCCTTTCGATGGGACAGGGTCAGTTTAAATCTGGAGACCCAGTACTTC	CASSSFRWDRVSLNLETQYF
few	TRBV14	TRBJ2-3	-	TGTGCCAGCAGCCATTGGGTCTCTAGCACAGATACGCAGTATTTT	CASSHWVSSTDTQYF
few	TRBV5-1	TRBJ2-3	TRBD1	TGCGCCAGCAGCCCCCCGACAGGGTCCCTCACAGATACGCAGTATTTT	CASSPPTGSLTDTQYF
-	TRBV12-3/TRBV12-4	TRBJ1-1	-	TGTGCCAGCAGTTTGGTGAACACTGAAGTTTTCTTT	CASSLVNTEVFF
-	TRBV28	TRBJ2-5	-	TGTGCCACCCGGGAGACAGTCCAGGAGACCCAGTACTTC	CATRETVQETQYF
few	TRBV29-1	TRBJ2-7	TRBD1	TGCAGCGTAATGACAGGGGGAAACTACGAGCAGTACTTC	CSVMTGGNYEQYF
-	TRBV20-1	TRBJ2-3	-	TGCAGTGCTAGTGACTATCTTAGGGTCACCACAGATACGCAGTATTTT	CSASDYLRVTTDTQYF
few	TRBV10-3	TRBJ2-3	TRBD2	TGTGCCACCGCCAGTGTGGGGGGGGGTACAGATACGCAGTATTTT	CATASVGGGTDTQYF
-	TRBV7-3	TRBJ2-3	-	TGTGCCAGCAGCTTAACGTTCCAAGATACGCAGTATTTT	CASSLTFQDTQYF
few	TRBV5-6	TRBJ2-5	-	TGTGCCAGCAGCTTGGCAGCTTTTGGGGAGACCCAGTACTTC	CASSLAAFGETQYF
many	TRBV29-1	TRBJ2-4	-	TGCAGCGTTGTTAAGGACATTTTAGCCAAAAACATTCAGTACTTC	CSVVKDILAKNIQYF
few	TRBV4-1	TRBJ2-1	TRBD2	TGCGCCAGCAGCCGGGGGGGAGGACCAAACAATGAGCAGTTCTTC	CASSRGGGPNNEQFF
-	TRBV7-2	TRBJ1-6	-	TGTGCCAGCAGCCGGGAACCGGCTAATTCACCCCTCCACTTT	CASSREPANSPLHF
few	TRBV13	TRBJ2-3	-	TGTGCCAGCAGCTACGCCTCTGGGGGGGCCTTCTTAGATACGCAGTATTTT	CASSYASGGAFLDTQYF
few	TRBV7-9	TRBJ1-2	-	TGTGCCAGCAGCCCGGACCGGGAGGGCTACACCTTC	CASSPDREGYTF
-	TRBV12-3/TRBV12-4	TRBJ2-4	TRBD1	TGTGCCAGCAGCCCCCCCCCGGGACAGGAGAAAAACATTCAGTACTTC	CASSPPPGQEKNIQYF